These T cell receptor beta chains were read from a single sample in a study of T cells in Graves' hyperthyroidism and ophthalmopathy. MiXCR, applied by TCRdb to the multiplex PCR reads, yields one record per CDR3 protein. The sample has some 500,000 distinct CDR3 sequences, under 15% seen once. Sequenced material: blood. These receptor sequences come from a woman aged 18-29 years with Graves' hyperthyroidism. Both conserved end residues are part of each CDR3. D genes are given only for firm matches. Not all rows give a size; the values are once, few, many and, for expanded clones, a class.

V gene: TRBV2
D gene: .
clone size: many
J gene: TRBJ2-6
CDR3 protein: CASSSGLSGSGANVLTF
CDR3 DNA: TGTGCCAGCAGTTCGGGACTTTCAGGCTCTGGGGCCAACGTCCTGACTTTC

V gene: TRBV7-8
D gene: .
clone size: .
J gene: TRBJ1-1
CDR3 protein: CASSPLLGTEAFF
CDR3 DNA: TGTGCCAGCAGCCCACTACTAGGGACTGAAGCTTTCTTT

V gene: TRBV28
D gene: .
clone size: many
J gene: TRBJ1-1
CDR3 protein: CASSGFEGVEAFF
CDR3 DNA: TGTGCCAGCAGTGGTTTCGAGGGGGTTGAAGCTTTCTTT

V gene: TRBV12-3/TRBV12-4
D gene: .
clone size: many
J gene: TRBJ1-2
CDR3 protein: CASSLSKWQSGYTF
CDR3 DNA: TGTGCCAGCAGTTTATCTAAGTGGCAGAGCGGCTACACCTTC

V gene: TRBV3-1
D gene: .
clone size: many
J gene: TRBJ2-7
CDR3 protein: CASSQEQVYEQYF
CDR3 DNA: TGTGCCAGCAGCCAAGAACAGGTCTACGAGCAGTACTTC

V gene: TRBV30
D gene: .
clone size: many
J gene: TRBJ2-1
CDR3 protein: CASWGGDTFNEQFF
CDR3 DNA: TGTGCCTCTTGGGGGGGGGACACTTTCAATGAGCAGTTCTTC

V gene: TRBV6-1
D gene: .
clone size: once
J gene: TRBJ1-4
CDR3 protein: CASSELGGQKKLFF
CDR3 DNA: TGTGCCAGCAGTGAATTGGGGGGGCAGAAAAAACTGTTTTTT

V gene: TRBV12-3/TRBV12-4
D gene: TRBD2
clone size: .
J gene: TRBJ2-1
CDR3 protein: CASRGGSNEQFF
CDR3 DNA: TGTGCCAGCAGGGGGGGGTCCAATGAGCAGTTCTTC

V gene: TRBV7-9
D gene: TRBD1
clone size: .
J gene: TRBJ2-2
CDR3 protein: CASSRGTGGDTGELFF
CDR3 DNA: TGTGCCAGCAGCCGTGGGACAGGCGGTGACACCGGGGAGCTGTTTTTT

V gene: TRBV3-1
D gene: .
clone size: .
J gene: TRBJ2-6
CDR3 protein: CASSQGFRAGANVLTF
CDR3 DNA: TGTGCCAGCAGCCAAGGTTTCAGGGCTGGGGCCAACGTCCTGACTTTC

V gene: TRBV11-3
D gene: TRBD1
clone size: many
J gene: TRBJ2-3
CDR3 protein: CASSPETGLVDTQYF
CDR3 DNA: TGTGCCAGCAGCCCCGAGACAGGGTTGGTGGATACGCAGTATTTT

V gene: TRBV13
D gene: TRBD2
clone size: .
J gene: TRBJ2-2
CDR3 protein: CASSFRTSGRALVTGELFF
CDR3 DNA: TGTGCCAGCAGCTTTCGGACTAGCGGGAGGGCCCTGGTGACCGGGGAGCTGTTTTTT

V gene: TRBV29-1
D gene: .
clone size: many
J gene: TRBJ2-7
CDR3 protein: CSVEDRGLPSYEQYF
CDR3 DNA: TGCAGCGTTGAAGATCGGGGGCTCCCGTCCTACGAGCAGTACTTC